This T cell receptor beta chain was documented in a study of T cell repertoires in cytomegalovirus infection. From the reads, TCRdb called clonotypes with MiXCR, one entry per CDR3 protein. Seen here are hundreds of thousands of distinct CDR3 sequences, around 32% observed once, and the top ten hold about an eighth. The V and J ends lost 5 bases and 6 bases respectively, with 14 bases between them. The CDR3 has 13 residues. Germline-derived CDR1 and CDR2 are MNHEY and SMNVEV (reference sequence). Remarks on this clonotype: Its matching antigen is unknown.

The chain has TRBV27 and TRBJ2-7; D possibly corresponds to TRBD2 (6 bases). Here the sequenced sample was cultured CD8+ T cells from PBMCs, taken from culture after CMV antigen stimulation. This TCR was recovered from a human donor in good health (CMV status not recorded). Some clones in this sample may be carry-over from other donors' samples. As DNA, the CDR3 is TGTGCCAGCAGTCCGGGACTTAAGAGCGAGCAGTACTTC. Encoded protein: CASSPGLKSEQYF.